Listed here is a single T cell receptor (beta chain). The entry originates in a study of early T cells in non-severe SARS-CoV-2 infection. The CDR3 has 19 amino acids. The V and J ends lost 4 bases and 9 bases, in that order; junction bases with no gene match: 22. In germline, CDR1 is SQVTM, CDR2 ANQGSEA. TCRdb called the 5' RACE reads again in MiXCR, with one record for every CDR3 protein. The sample carries about 69,000 distinct CDR3 sequences, about 9% recorded once. The sample comprised whole blood. This chain connects TRBV29-1 to TRBJ2-1; 12 positions match TRBD2. The TCR originated in an adult who was a healthcare worker with PCR-confirmed SARS-CoV-2 infection or an uninfected control (not recorded which). DNA for the CDR3: TGCAGCGTTGCAATCCCCCGAAGACTAGCGGGAGAACTTGTGAGTGAGCAGTTCTTC. Amino acid sequence: CSVAIPRRLAGELVSEQFF.